Below, 19 T cell receptor beta chains from the same sample are listed, as sequenced in a study of blood T cell repertoires in COVID-19. The data were produced by immunoSEQ multiplex PCR, yet TCRdb's version contains in-frame clones alone and is incomplete. Here the sample spans tens of thousands of clones, 60% to 80% being singletons. The sequenced sample was peripheral blood. The receptors derive from a man between 65 and 80 years old with active or convalescent COVID-19.

The chain recombines TRBV5-6 with TRBJ1-5; D ambiguous. The CDR3 consists of 13 residues. Germline V gene sequence: CDR1 SGHDT, CDR2 YYEEEE. Deletions cut 0 bases from V and 9 bases from J, with 10 bases between. The chain's CDR3 is CASSLAESRPQHF. CDR3 bases: TGTGCCAGCAGCTTGGCAGAATCAAGGCCCCAGCATTTT.

The chain couples TRBV6-5 to TRBJ1-2; TRBD1 is a possible D gene (5 bases). V dropped 4 bases and J dropped 8 bases, with 20 bases sitting between them. The CDR3 covers 15 residues. CDR1 and CDR2 (germline): MNHEY, SVGAGI. The CDR3 DNA reads TGTGCCAGCAGTTCTTGGGAGGAGGGGATAGGAGGCTACACCTTC. Its protein is CASSSWEEGIGGYTF.

Remarks on this clone: A read error may account for a junction end that differs from germline. V is TRBV5-1 and J is TRBJ1-3, with a possible D match to TRBD1 (6 bases). Germline values: CDR1 SGHRS, CDR2 YFSETQ. CDR3 length equals 12 residues. The CDR3 DNA is TGCGCCAGCAGCAACCCCCCCGGGACAAGAAATTTT. Encoded protein: CASSNPPGTRNF.

V and J are TRBV5-8 and TRBJ1-5, with 8 positions matching TRBD1. V dropped 2 bases and J dropped 5; count of bases not matched to a gene: 3. Germline values: CDR1 SGHTS, CDR2 YDEGEE. This CDR3 has 14 residues. CDR3 region: CASSFSTGDQPQHF. In nucleotides, the CDR3 is TGTGCCAGCAGCTTTTCGACAGGGGATCAGCCCCAGCATTTT.

This sequence joins TRBV27 and TRBJ1-6; maybe TRBD1 (6 bases). Between the trimmed V and J ends, which lost 5 bases and 8 bases, there was a span of 19 bases. The germline V gene has CDR1 MNHEY and CDR2 SMNVEV (reference sequence). The CDR3 covers 16 residues. CDR3 nucleotide sequence: TGTGCCAGCAGTCCGCAATTTACAGGGCGGGATTCACCCCTCCACTTT. As protein: CASSPQFTGRDSPLHF.

The chain uses TRBV2 and TRBJ1-5; the D is unclear. CDR1 and CDR2 (germline): SNHLY, FYNNEI. CDR3 size: 14 residues. V dropped 2 bases and J dropped 6 bases, with 11 bases sitting between them. DNA for the CDR3: TGTGCCAGCAGTGAAAGGGTTGGAGGTCAGCCCCAGCATTTT. As protein: CASSERVGGQPQHF.

The genes are TRBV28 and TRBJ1-4; D gene unclear. Germline V gene sequence: CDR1 MDHEN, CDR2 SYDVKM. V was cut by 3 bases and J by 4 bases, with 9 bases left in between. The length of the CDR3 is 14 residues. CDR3 region: CASSFAGNNEKLFF. The DNA of the CDR3 is TGTGCCAGCAGTTTTGCGGGAAATAATGAAAAACTGTTTTTT.

The chain employs TRBV12-3 or TRBV12-4 and TRBJ2-3; tentative D call: TRBD2 (7 bases). This CDR3 has 12 residues. The V end lost 8 bases, the J end lost 2 bases, and 8 bases lay between the germline ends. The CDR3 coding sequence is TGTGCCAGCGGGGGGGCCACAGATACGCAGTATTTT. Its protein is CASGGATDTQYF.

This clone was seen a handful of times. The V call is TRBV27, the J call TRBJ1-6; TRBD1 aligns across 8 bases. Germline V gives CDR1 MNHEY, CDR2 SMNVEV (reference sequence). V shed 6 bases, J shed 8 bases, and the junction held 3 bases outside the gene matches. The CDR3 has 13 amino acids. The CDR3 bases are TGTGCCAGCAGCGGACAGGGTGATTCACCCCTCCACTTT. It yields the protein CASSGQGDSPLHF.

This clone showed up just once. The V gene is TRBV30, the J gene TRBJ2-3; perhaps TRBD1 as D (6 bases). The germline V gene encodes CDR1 GTSNPN and CDR2 SVGIG (reference sequence). The CDR3 consists of 14 residues. Trimming cost V 3 bases and J 2 bases, with 12 bases left between them. The CDR3 nucleotides read TGTGCCTGGAGCACCGGGACAATCACAGATACGCAGTATTTT. Its protein product is CAWSTGTITDTQYF.

This clone came up a few times. The genes are TRBV3-1 (or the pseudogene TRBV3-2) and TRBJ1-5; TRBD1 is a possible D gene (5 bases). This CDR3 is built from 15 residues. The V gene's germline CDR1 is LGHDT and CDR2 YNNKEL (reference sequence). Trimming took off 1 base at V and 11 bases at J, with 18 bases between the two ends. The CDR3 coding sequence is TGTGCCAGCAGCCAAGGCCAGGGCTACTTAGGGACCCAGCATTTT. Translation: CASSQGQGYLGTQHF.

This chain uses TRBV7-9 with TRBJ1-2; 7 bases map to TRBD1. Germline V gene lookup returns CDR1 SEHNR and CDR2 FQNEAQ (reference sequence). The CDR3 covers 13 residues. Trimming took 5 bases from V and 5 from J; bases not matched to a gene: 5. The CDR3 DNA reads TGTGCCAGCAGCCTCAGGGGGGAGTATGGCTACACCTTC. Protein product: CASSLRGEYGYTF. Combining the CDR3 with reference TRBV7-9 and TRBJ1-2 gives the whole variable domain DTGVSQNPRHKITKRGQNVTFRCDPISEHNRLYWYRQTLGQGPEFLTYFQNEAQLEKSRLLSDRFSAERPKGSFSTLEIQRTEQGDSAMYLCASSLRGEYGYTFGSGTRLTVV.

The CDR3 region has the DNA TGTGCCAGCAGTTTCTCCGGGACAGGGGTCTACGAGCAGTACTTC. Amino acids: CASSFSGTGVYEQYF. The chain joins TRBV6-6 to TRBJ2-7; TRBD1 matches at 10 bases. Germline V gene sequence: CDR1 MNHNY, CDR2 SVGAGI (reference sequence). V dropped 4 bases and J dropped 3; count of bases not matched to a gene: 6. The length of the CDR3 is 15 residues.

The V and J genes are TRBV7-9 and TRBJ1-1; TRBD1 might be the D (5 bases). Germline loops: CDR1 SEHNR, CDR2 FQNEAQ (reference sequence). The CDR3 loop spans 19 amino acids. The V and J ends lost 4 bases and 1 base respectively, with 25 bases between them. This chain's CDR3 is CASSSLYSRADRKNTEAFF. The CDR3 DNA reads TGTGCCAGCAGCTCTCTGTATTCCAGGGCCGATCGCAAGAACACTGAAGCTTTCTTT.

This chain links TRBV5-4 with TRBJ2-3; D gene ambiguous. The germline V gene has CDR1 SGHNT and CDR2 YYREEE (reference sequence). This CDR3 comprises 12 residues. With 0 bases removed from V and 6 bases from J, the gap between germline ends came to 5 bases. In DNA, the CDR3 is TGTGCCAGCAGCTTGGTTTCGGATACGCAGTATTTT. It is translated as CASSLVSDTQYF.

The rearrangement joins TRBV10-1 to TRBJ2-3, with D unresolved. This CDR3 has 13 residues. With 3 bases removed from V and 0 bases from J, the gap between germline ends came to 4 bases. Germline V CDR1 and CDR2: WNHNN, SYGVQD (reference sequence). The CDR3 nucleotides read TGCGCCAGCAGTGACCGGAGCACAGATACGCAGTATTTT. Protein product: CASSDRSTDTQYF.

This clone was counted only a few times. The CDR3 coding sequence is TGTGCCAGCAGTTCCGGAGCGGTTGGGGCTAACTATGGCTACACCTTC. Translated, it gives CASSSGAVGANYGYTF. The chain joins TRBV28 to TRBJ1-2; D is undetermined. With 4 bases removed from V and 0 bases from J, the gap between germline ends came to 15 bases. This CDR3 spans 16 amino acids. Germline V CDR1 and CDR2: MDHEN, SYDVKM.

The genes are TRBV24-1 and TRBJ2-1; 9 bases map to TRBD2. Germline lookup yields CDR1 KGHDR and CDR2 SFDVKD. V lost 9 bases, J lost 8 bases, and 13 bases stayed unmatched. The CDR3 is 15 amino acids. The CDR3 here is CATAEARGGLDEQFF. CDR3 bases: TGTGCCACCGCCGAGGCGCGGGGGGGCTTAGATGAGCAGTTCTTC.

CDR3: CASSYHLSPGGYTF. The CDR3 DNA sequence: TGTGCCAGCAGTTACCACCTTTCCCCCGGGGGCTACACCTTC. This chain uses TRBV6-5 with TRBJ1-2; no reliable D call. Germline V gene data show CDR1 as MNHEY and CDR2 as SVGAGI. The CDR3 has 14 amino acids. The germline V and J ends were trimmed by 2 bases and 8 bases, with 15 bases remaining between them.